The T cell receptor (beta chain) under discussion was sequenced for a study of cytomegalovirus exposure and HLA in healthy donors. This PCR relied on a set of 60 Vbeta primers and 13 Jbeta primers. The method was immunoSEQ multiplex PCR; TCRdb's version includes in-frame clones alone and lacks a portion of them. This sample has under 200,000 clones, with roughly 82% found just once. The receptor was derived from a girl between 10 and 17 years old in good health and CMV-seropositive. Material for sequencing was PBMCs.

The CDR3 DNA is TGTGCCAGCAGTTTGGAAGTCAGACCTAGCGGGAGAGGCAATGAGCAGTTCTTC. Translating gives CASSLEVRPSGRGNEQFF. The gene calls are TRBV28 and TRBJ2-1, with 10 bases fitting TRBD2. J was trimmed by 6 bases and V by 3 bases; bases with no gene match: 14. The length of the CDR3 is 18 residues. The germline gives CDR1 MDHEN, CDR2 SYDVKM.